The 23 T cell receptor beta chains below come from one sample, sequenced in a study of blood T cell repertoires in COVID-19. Assay: immunoSEQ multiplex PCR; the TCRdb copy retains only in-frame clones and omits some. The data show 40,000 to 50,000 clones, about 86% seen once. Sequenced sample: PBMCs or T cells enriched from blood (not recorded which). The receptors were gathered from a woman aged 45-65 years who had recovered from COVID-19.

This clone has a handful of counts. The gene calls are TRBV7-2 and TRBJ1-1; unclear D gene. The ends were cut back, 1 base at V and 1 base at J, with 7 bases in the middle. The germline V gene encodes CDR1 SGHTA and CDR2 FQGNSA. CDR3 length equals 14 residues. The CDR3 protein is CASSLVSGNTEAFF. The DNA of the CDR3 is TGTGCCAGCAGCTTAGTATCAGGGAACACTGAAGCTTTCTTT.

This clone was seen just once. The chain couples TRBV7-6 to TRBJ2-6; the D is unclear. The germline V gene encodes CDR1 SGHVS and CDR2 FNYEAQ. Trimming pared 4 bases from V and 0 bases from J, leaving 4 bases between. There are 14 residues in the CDR3. The CDR3 region is CASSSGSGANVLTF. The CDR3, as DNA: TGTGCCAGCAGCTCCGGCTCTGGGGCCAACGTCCTGACTTTC. The full variable domain, with the rest looked up from reference TRBV7-6 and TRBJ2-6, is GAGVSQSPRYKVTKRGQDVALRCDPISGHVSLYWYRQALGQGPEFLTYFNYEAQQDKSGLPNDRFSAERPEGSISTLTIQRTEQRDSAMYRCASSSGSGANVLTFGAGSRLTVL.

The V and J genes are TRBV3-1 (or the pseudogene TRBV3-2) and TRBJ1-2; the D gene is possibly TRBD1 (6 bases). The CDR3 runs to 13 residues. Between the trimmed V and J ends, which lost 2 bases and 7 bases, there was a span of 11 bases. In germline, CDR1 is LGHDT, CDR2 YNNKEL (reference sequence). In DNA, the CDR3 is TGTGCCAGCAGCCAAACAGGGCTTGGTGGCTACACCTTC. Translating it yields CASSQTGLGGYTF.

By sample share, this clone is medium-sized (0.01 to 0.1%). J is TRBJ1-1 and V is TRBV27, with TRBD1 identical over 10 bases. The CDR3 runs 14 residues. From germline, CDR1 is MNHEY and CDR2 SMNVEV (reference sequence). V gave up 0 bases and J gave up 14 bases; unmatched junction bases: 9. The DNA for the CDR3 is TGTGCCAGCAGTTTATCGTGGGGACAGGGGTTAGTCTTCTTT. Protein sequence: CASSLSWGQGLVFF.

The V and J genes are TRBV6-5 and TRBJ2-7, with 9 bases identical to TRBD1. Looked up from germline, CDR1 is MNHEY and CDR2 is SVGAGI. V shed 0 bases and J 4 bases; nucleotides not matched to a gene: 4. The CDR3 totals 15 residues. The CDR3 nucleotides read TGTGCCAGCAGTTACTCGACAGGGGGTGGGTACGAGCAGTACTTC. Its translation: CASSYSTGGGYEQYF.

The CDR3 DNA is TGTGCCAGCAGTTACTCGACCCGGCAGGGGGTGCTTTGGGCCAACGTCCTGACTTTC. This codes for CASSYSTRQGVLWANVLTF. The chain employs TRBV6-2 or TRBV6-3 and TRBJ2-6; 7 bases agree with TRBD1. With V trimmed by 0 bases and J by 5 bases, 13 bases remained unmatched. The CDR3 is 19 amino acids. Germline loops: CDR1 MNHEY, CDR2 SVGEGT.

CDR3 coding DNA: TGTGCCAGCAGTCAATCACTAGCGGGGGGGCCAGATACGCAGTATTTT. Protein: CASSQSLAGGPDTQYF. This chain uses TRBV27 with TRBJ2-3, with 13 bases aligning to TRBD2. CDR3 length: 16 amino acids. V gave up 5 bases and J gave up 4 bases; unmatched junction bases: 6. Germline values: CDR1 MNHEY, CDR2 SMNVEV (reference sequence).

The V and J genes are TRBV4-3 and TRBJ1-1; perhaps TRBD1 as D (6 bases). The V and J ends lost 0 bases and 1 base respectively, with 15 bases between them. The length of the CDR3 is 17 residues. CDR1 and CDR2 (germline): LGHNA, YSLEER. CDR3 bases: TGCGCCAGCAGCCAAGATTCAGGGGCTTTGGGGAACACTGAAGCTTTCTTT. Amino acids: CASSQDSGALGNTEAFF.

The chain joins TRBV3-1 (or the pseudogene TRBV3-2) to TRBJ2-1; weak D call: TRBD2 (6 bases). Deletions cut 8 bases from V and 5 bases from J, with 16 bases between. This CDR3 has 14 residues. The V gene's germline CDR1 is LGHDT and CDR2 YNNKEL (reference sequence). The CDR3 DNA reads as TGTGCCAGCTCCGGGACTCGACGTAACAATGAGCAGTTCTTC. It specifies CASSGTRRNNEQFF.

This rearrangement joins TRBV7-2 to TRBJ2-1, with D perhaps TRBD1 (6 bases). Germline V gene data show CDR1 as SGHTA and CDR2 as FQGNSA. The CDR3 is made up of 12 amino acids. The V end lost 5 bases, the J end lost 12 bases, and 14 bases lay between the germline ends. The chain's CDR3 is CASSLRTTGQFF. The CDR3 nucleotides read TGTGCCAGCAGCCTACGGACGACAGGGCAGTTCTTC. The complete variable domain, with remaining parts taken from reference TRBV7-2 and TRBJ2-1, reads GAGVSQSPSNKVTEKGKDVELRCDPISGHTALYWYRQSLGQGLEFLIYFQGNSAPDKSGLPSDRFSAERTGGSVSTLTIQRTQQEDSAVYLCASSLRTTGQFFGPGTRLTVL.

This clone occurred once. V gene TRBV28 combines with J gene TRBJ1-1; no clear D gene. There are 17 residues in the CDR3. The germline V and J ends were trimmed by 6 bases and 3 bases, with 23 bases remaining between them. Per the germline V gene, CDR1 is MDHEN and CDR2 is SYDVKM. CDR3 residues: CASSPTGRVGRYTEAFF. The CDR3 region has the DNA TGTGCCAGCAGCCCAACCGGAAGGGTCGGGAGATACACTGAAGCTTTCTTT.

V gene TRBV6-5 combines with J gene TRBJ2-5, with a weak D call TRBD2 (6 bases). The CDR3 sequence is 15 residues long. Per germline, CDR1 MNHEY and CDR2 SVGAGI. Deletions cut 6 bases from V and 4 bases from J, with 18 bases between. The CDR3 nucleotides are TGTGCCAGCAGAACCCTTGGGGGGAGTCGAGAGACCCAGTACTTC. Amino acid sequence: CASRTLGGSRETQYF.

This clone was counted between two and nine times. The gene calls are TRBV9 and TRBJ2-1; D possibly corresponds to TRBD1 (5 bases). Germline V CDR1 and CDR2: SGDLS, YYNGEE. The CDR3 runs to 15 residues. V dropped 3 bases and J dropped 9 bases, with 19 bases sitting between them. The CDR3 is CASSALGAQGSEQFF. CDR3 coding DNA: TGTGCCAGCAGCGCCCTCGGAGCCCAGGGAAGTGAGCAGTTCTTC.

This chain connects TRBV7-2 to TRBJ2-1; a weak D match, TRBD1 (6 bases). CDR1 and CDR2 from the germline V gene are SGHTA and FQGNSA. Trimming left V 3 bases short and J 12 bases short, with 18 bases between. The CDR3 totals 14 residues. CDR3 sequence: CASSLGAPHRGQFF. In DNA form, the CDR3 reads TGTGCCAGCAGCTTGGGGGCTCCACATAGGGGGCAGTTCTTC.

The J gene is TRBJ2-1, the V gene TRBV4-2; D possibly corresponds to TRBD2 (6 bases). The ends were cut back, 0 bases at V and 7 bases at J, with 13 bases in the middle. This CDR3 is 15 amino acids long. The germline CDR1 and CDR2 sequences are LGHNA and YNFKEQ. CDR3 nucleotide sequence: TGTGCCAGCAGCCAAGATGATGGGGCGGGGAATGAGCAGTTCTTC. Its protein product is CASSQDDGAGNEQFF.

The chain uses TRBV28 and TRBJ1-4; the D is unclear. In germline, CDR1 is MDHEN, CDR2 SYDVKM. V lost 3 bases and J lost 4, with 9 bases in between. This CDR3 is 14 amino acids long. CDR3 in DNA: TGTGCCAGCAGTTTGAATGAGATTAATGAAAAACTGTTTTTT. It translates to CASSLNEINEKLFF.

The chain joins TRBV18 to TRBJ1-1; 7 nucleotides line up with TRBD1. The germline gives CDR1 KGHSH, CDR2 LQKENI. The CDR3 runs 18 residues. V was pared by 1 base and J by 5 bases, with 16 bases of the junction left unmatched. In DNA, the CDR3 is TGTGCCAGCTCACCACGTGTTCGGCAGGGGGTCGGAGAGACTGAAGCTTTCTTT. It is translated as CASSPRVRQGVGETEAFF. The entire variable domain, with the rest obtained from reference TRBV18 and TRBJ1-1, is as follows: NAGVMQNPRHLVRRRGQEARLRCSPMKGHSHVYWYRQLPEEGLKFMVYLQKENIIDESGMPKERFSAEFPKEGPSILRIQQVVRGDSAAYFCASSPRVRQGVGETEAFFGQGTRLTVV.

The chain joins TRBV5-4 to TRBJ2-3; tentatively, D is TRBD2 (6 bases). The CDR3 is 16 residues long. Germline V gives CDR1 SGHNT, CDR2 YYREEE (reference sequence). V lost 0 bases to trimming and J lost 3 bases, with 14 bases between them. CDR3 region: CASSLAGGSGTDTQYF. For the CDR3, the DNA is TGTGCCAGCAGCTTGGCAGGTGGGAGCGGGACAGATACGCAGTATTTT.

The rearrangement uses TRBV7-9 and TRBJ1-6; D call uncertain. V was pared by 1 base and J by 10 bases, with 20 bases between. This CDR3 is 17 amino acids long. Germline values: CDR1 SEHNR, CDR2 FQNEAQ (reference sequence). The CDR3 sequence is CASSLDSQAFSGSPLHF. In DNA, the CDR3 is TGTGCCAGCAGCTTAGACAGTCAGGCCTTTAGCGGATCACCCCTCCACTTT.

The gene calls are TRBV10-3 and TRBJ1-5; D ambiguous. CDR3 length equals 14 residues. Trimming took off 3 bases at V and 0 bases at J, with 6 bases between the two ends. Germline V gene sequence: CDR1 ENHRY, CDR2 SYGVKD. The CDR3 sequence is CAISDGHSNQPQHF. DNA for the CDR3: TGTGCCATCAGTGACGGTCATAGCAATCAGCCCCAGCATTTT.

This clone appeared a few times. The chain carries TRBV20-1 and TRBJ2-5; D gene ambiguous. Germline V gene data show CDR1 as DFQATT and CDR2 as SNEGSKA (reference sequence). The CDR3 totals 12 residues. With 3 bases removed from V and 4 bases from J, the gap between germline ends came to 9 bases. The CDR3 loop reads CSASLTGETQYF. CDR3 DNA: TGCAGTGCTAGTCTTACCGGAGAGACCCAGTACTTC.

This chain uses TRBV2 with TRBJ1-4; D is uncertain. This CDR3 is built from 13 residues. Germline V gene data show CDR1 as SNHLY and CDR2 as FYNNEI. V was clipped by 7 bases and J by 6 bases, with 12 bases between them. The CDR3 reads CASTSGYYEKLFF. In DNA, the CDR3 is TGTGCCAGCACTTCGGGGTATTATGAAAAACTGTTTTTT.

The chain has TRBV11-3 and TRBJ1-6, with TRBD1 matching over 8 bases. The CDR3 consists of 15 residues. Germline V gene lookup returns CDR1 SGHNT and CDR2 YENEEA. Unmatched junction bases numbered 7, after V lost 5 bases and J lost 7 bases. The chain's CDR3 is CASSTGQGGNSPLHF. Written as DNA, the CDR3 is TGTGCCAGCAGCACTGGACAGGGCGGGAATTCACCCCTCCACTTT.